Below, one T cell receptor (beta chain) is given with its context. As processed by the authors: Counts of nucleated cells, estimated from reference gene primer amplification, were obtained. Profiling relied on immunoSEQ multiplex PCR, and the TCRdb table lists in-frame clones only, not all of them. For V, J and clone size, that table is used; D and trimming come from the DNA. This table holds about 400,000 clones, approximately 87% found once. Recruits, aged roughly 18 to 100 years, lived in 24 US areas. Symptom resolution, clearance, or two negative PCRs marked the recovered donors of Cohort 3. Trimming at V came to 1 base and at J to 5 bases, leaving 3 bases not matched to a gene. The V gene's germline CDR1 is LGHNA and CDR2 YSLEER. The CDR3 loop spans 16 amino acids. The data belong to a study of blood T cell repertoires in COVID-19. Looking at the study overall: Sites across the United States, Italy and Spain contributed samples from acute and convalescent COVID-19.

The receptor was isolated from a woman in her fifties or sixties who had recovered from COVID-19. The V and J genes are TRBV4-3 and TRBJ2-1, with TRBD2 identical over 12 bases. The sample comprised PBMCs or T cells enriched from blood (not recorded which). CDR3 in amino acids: CASSQASGGGNNEQFF. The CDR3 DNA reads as TGCGCCAGCAGCCAAGCTAGCGGGGGGGGAAACAATGAGCAGTTCTTC.